The entry that follows covers one TCR beta chain sequence. This receptor's antigen is unknown. Base qualities are not recorded, but no much larger clone differs from it by a single base. This specimen comes from a study of blood T cell repertoires in COVID-19 (TCRdb year 2020). Regarding the complete study: Samples covering the acute and convalescent phases of COVID-19 were provided by collaborators in the United States, Italy and Spain. The material from the prospective study consisted of cDNA or gDNA derived from T cells, B-cell-depleted T cells, or PBMCs. Deeply sampled blood TCRbeta repertoires from subjects exposed to, actively infected with, or recovered from COVID-19 were included in the dataset. The repertoires were released in a freely available public database meant as a resource for research on the immune response to SARS-CoV-2. Samples came from the ongoing ImmuneRACE study (first 160 participants) plus 1,254 subjects from 6 global collaborators. The sample metadata nearly always contained a de-identified subject ID, COVID-19 status, age in years and sex. Where available, HLA class I and class II types were obtained from metadata supplied by the sample provider rather than from assay-based typing.

TCRbeta CDR3 regions were amplified from genomic DNA by means of the immunoSEQ Assay, a bias-controlled multiplex PCR. The paper's data handling went like this. Within the assay, amplification of reference gene primers was used to estimate how many nucleated cells each sample contained. To quantify the absolute abundance of each unique TCRbeta CDR3 rearrangement, sequence reads were collapsed and filtered. For each sample, productive Simpson clonality was calculated as the square root of Simpson's diversity index over productive rearrangements. TCRdb's version of the immuneACCESS table is confined to in-frame rearrangements and falls short of the full clone set. An unresolved V gene accounts for under half of the shortfall where checked; the remainder is of unknown origin. V, J and clone size are taken as reported in that table, and D and trimming were inferred from the DNA itself. A total of a few hundred thousand clones appear in this sample, roughly 89% of them only once. 2.2% of the sample comes from the top ten.

Another Seattle source contributed samples from volunteer blood donors who had recovered from COVID-19. The collaborating institutions used their own protocols to collect whole blood in K2EDTA tubes. For TCRbeta analysis, collaborator samples were shipped as frozen whole blood, as isolated PBMCs, or as DNA extracted from either sample type. CDR1 and CDR2 (MNHNS, SASEGT) derive from the germline V gene. V drops 2 bases and J drops 4 bases, leaving 11 bases in between. The cysteine opens and the phenylalanine closes a CDR3 of 14 amino acids. Only the CDR3 region is kept as DNA, spanning 42 bases read in frame from base 1. The investigation overall reported the following: The quantity of clinical and demographic metadata differed by source and by participant and was supplied without curation.

Sequencing used peripheral blood. This clonotype was obtained from a man younger than 40 who had recovered from COVID-19. Recombination linked TRBV6-1 to TRBJ1-2; the D gene is perhaps TRBD1, on 5 matching bases. The CDR3 corresponds to CASSESGRAYGYTF. At the DNA level, the sequence is TGTGCCAGCAGTGAAAGTGGCAGGGCCTATGGCTACACCTTC.